The present entry profiles one T cell receptor beta chain with its context. This sample was taken from a study of T cell responses to AZD1222 COVID-19 vaccine. This CDR3 is built from 15 residues. Germline-derived CDR1 and CDR2 are MNHEY and SVGAGI. The ends were cut back, 2 bases at V and 5 bases at J, with 13 bases in the middle. Method: immunoSEQ multiplex PCR; TCRdb's copy keeps in-frame clones and lacks some. The sample consists of 100,000 or so clones, around 90% of them appearing once. The chain recombines TRBV6-5 with TRBJ2-1; perhaps D is TRBD1 or TRBD2 (6 bases each). Sample: peripheral blood, taken 28 days after the second AZD1222 dose. The sequence was obtained from an adult who received the AZD1222 COVID-19 vaccine. CDR3 bases: TGTGCCAGCAGTTACAATGGGGGGCCGGACAATGAGCAGTTCTTC. Its translation: CASSYNGGPDNEQFF.